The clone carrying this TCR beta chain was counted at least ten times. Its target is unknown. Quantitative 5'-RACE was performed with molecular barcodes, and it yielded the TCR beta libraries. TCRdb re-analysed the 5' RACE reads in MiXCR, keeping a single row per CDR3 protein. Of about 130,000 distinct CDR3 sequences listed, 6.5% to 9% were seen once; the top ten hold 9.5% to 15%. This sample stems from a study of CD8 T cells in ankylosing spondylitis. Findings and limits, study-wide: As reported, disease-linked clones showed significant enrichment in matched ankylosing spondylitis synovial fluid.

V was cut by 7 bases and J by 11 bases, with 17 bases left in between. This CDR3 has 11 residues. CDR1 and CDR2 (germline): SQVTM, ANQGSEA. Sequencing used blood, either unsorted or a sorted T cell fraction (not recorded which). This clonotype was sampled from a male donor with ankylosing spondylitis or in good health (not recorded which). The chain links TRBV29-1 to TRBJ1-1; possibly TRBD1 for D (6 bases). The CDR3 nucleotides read TGCAGCGCCCAAAGGGGGGCCGGGGCTTTCTTT. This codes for CSAQRGAGAFF.